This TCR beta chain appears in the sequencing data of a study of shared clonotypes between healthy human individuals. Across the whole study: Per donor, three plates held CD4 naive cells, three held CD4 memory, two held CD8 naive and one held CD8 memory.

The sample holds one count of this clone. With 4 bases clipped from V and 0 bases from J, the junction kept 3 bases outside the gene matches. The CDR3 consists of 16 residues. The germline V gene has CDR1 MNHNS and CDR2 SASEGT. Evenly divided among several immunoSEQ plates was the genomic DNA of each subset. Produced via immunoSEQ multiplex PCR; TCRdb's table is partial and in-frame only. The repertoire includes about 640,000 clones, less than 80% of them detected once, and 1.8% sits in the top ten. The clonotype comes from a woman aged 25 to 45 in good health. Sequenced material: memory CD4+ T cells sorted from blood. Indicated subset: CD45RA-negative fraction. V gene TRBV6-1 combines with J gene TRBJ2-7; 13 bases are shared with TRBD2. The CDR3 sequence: CASSAGLAGPSYEQYF. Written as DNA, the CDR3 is TGTGCCAGCAGTGCGGGACTAGCGGGGCCCTCCTACGAGCAGTACTTC.